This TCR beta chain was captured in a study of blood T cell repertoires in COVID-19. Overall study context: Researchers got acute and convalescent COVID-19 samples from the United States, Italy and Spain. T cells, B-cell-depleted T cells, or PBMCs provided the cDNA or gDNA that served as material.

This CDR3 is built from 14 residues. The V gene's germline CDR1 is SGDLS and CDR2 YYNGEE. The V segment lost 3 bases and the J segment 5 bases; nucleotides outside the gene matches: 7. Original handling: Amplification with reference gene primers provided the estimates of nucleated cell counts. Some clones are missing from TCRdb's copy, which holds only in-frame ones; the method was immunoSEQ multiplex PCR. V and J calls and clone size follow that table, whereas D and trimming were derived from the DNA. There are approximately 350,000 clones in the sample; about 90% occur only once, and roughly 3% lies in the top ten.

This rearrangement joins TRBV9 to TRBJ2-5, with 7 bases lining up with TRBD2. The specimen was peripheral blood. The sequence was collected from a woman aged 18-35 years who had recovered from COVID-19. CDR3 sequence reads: CASSGAAGRETQYF. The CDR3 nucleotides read TGTGCCAGCAGCGGGGCAGCGGGGCGGGAGACCCAGTACTTC. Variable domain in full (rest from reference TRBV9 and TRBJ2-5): DSGVTQTPKHLITATGQRVTLRCSPRSGDLSVYWYQQSLDQGLQFLIQYYNGEERAKGNILERFSAQQFPDLHSELNLSSLELGDSALYFCASSGAAGRETQYFGPGTRLLVL.